This T cell receptor (beta chain) came from a study of blood T cell repertoires in COVID-19. As for the study in general: From the United States, Italy and Spain came samples of acute and convalescent COVID-19. PBMCs, B-cell-depleted T cells, or T cells provided the cDNA or gDNA that made up the material.

Unmatched junction bases numbered 7, after V lost 8 bases and J lost 7 bases. This CDR3 contains 12 residues. Germline CDR1 and CDR2: GTSNPN and SVGIG (reference sequence). Per the original data handling: Estimation of nucleated cell counts was performed using reference gene primer amplification. TCRdb's copy holds only in-frame clones and misses some; the assay was immunoSEQ multiplex PCR. For V, J and clone size, that table is used; D and trimming come from the DNA. The sample consists of 63,000 or so clones, 80% to 90% of them appearing once. The rearrangement uses TRBV30 and TRBJ1-2; TRBD1 matches 10 bases. This TCR derives from a human donor in a cohort sampled during active COVID-19. The sequencing input was peripheral blood. CDR3 coding DNA: TGTGCCCAAATGGGACAGGGGTTTGGCTACACCTTC. It specifies CAQMGQGFGYTF.